A single sample gave rise to the 16 T cell receptor beta chains below, sequenced in a study of somatic mutations in cytotoxic T cells in rheumatoid arthritis. This table comes from immunoSEQ multiplex PCR, and its TCRdb copy is limited to in-frame clones, with some not included. In the table there are 18,000 or so clones, over 75% of which are singletons. The sample consisted of CD8+ T cells sorted from blood. These receptors all stem from an adult with rheumatoid arthritis.

The chain has TRBV10-3 and TRBJ2-7; D unresolved. The CDR3 contains 16 residues. V lost 4 bases and J lost 3, with 19 bases in between. Per the germline V gene, CDR1 is ENHRY and CDR2 is SYGVKD. In nucleotides, the CDR3 is TGTGCCATCAGTGGTCGGGCAGGCCCTAGTGACTACGAGCAGTACTTC. Amino acids: CAISGRAGPSDYEQYF.

The genes are TRBV14 and TRBJ1-2; D perhaps matches TRBD1 (6 bases). CDR3 length equals 14 residues. The ends were cut back, 4 bases at V and 1 base at J, with 10 bases in the middle. Germline V CDR1 and CDR2: SGHDN, FVKESK. Here the CDR3 DNA reads TGTGCCAGCAGCCTGCGCAGGGGTAACTATGGCTACACCTTC. Protein sequence: CASSLRRGNYGYTF.

The rearrangement joins TRBV6-1 to TRBJ2-5, with a weak D call TRBD1 (5 bases). From germline, CDR1 is MNHNS and CDR2 SASEGT. The CDR3 has 14 residues. Trimming took off 5 bases at V and 2 bases at J, with 12 bases between the two ends. The CDR3: CASSKTADQETQYF. As DNA, the CDR3 is TGTGCCAGCAGTAAGACAGCTGATCAAGAGACCCAGTACTTC.

The chain links TRBV28 to TRBJ2-3; TRBD1 agrees at 8 bases. With 5 bases clipped from V and 4 bases from J, the junction kept 2 bases outside the gene matches. Germline-derived CDR1 and CDR2 are MDHEN and SYDVKM. The CDR3 is 13 residues long. Written as DNA, the CDR3 is TGTGCCAGCAGTGCAGGGGGCGCAGATACGCAGTATTTT. This encodes CASSAGGADTQYF.

The chain links TRBV5-6 to TRBJ2-2, with TRBD2 matching over 8 bases. The germline gives CDR1 SGHDT, CDR2 YYEEEE. Losses at the gene ends were 1 base for V and 2 bases for J; bases not matched to a gene: 1. The CDR3 covers 15 residues. The CDR3 reads CASSLSGSNTGELFF. As DNA, the CDR3 is TGTGCCAGCAGCTTGAGCGGGAGCAACACCGGGGAGCTGTTTTTT.

The chain combines TRBV27 with TRBJ1-2, with D tentatively TRBD1 (6 bases). Germline CDR1 MNHEY, CDR2 SMNVEV (reference sequence). V lost 2 bases, J lost 2 bases, and 12 bases lay in between. The CDR3 is made up of 15 amino acids. The CDR3 DNA reads TGTGCCAGCAGTTTACGAGGGAGGGGGAACTATGGCTACACCTTC. Protein product: CASSLRGRGNYGYTF.

The chain carries TRBV29-1 and TRBJ2-1; D call uncertain. The V gene's germline CDR1 is SQVTM and CDR2 ANQGSEA. V was trimmed by 1 base and J by 8 bases, leaving 3 bases between them. There are 10 residues in the CDR3. The CDR3 region has the DNA TGCAGCGTTGAAGTCGATGAGCAGTTCTTC. Translated: CSVEVDEQFF.

This clone has a single count. This sequence joins TRBV5-4 and TRBJ1-1; D unresolved. V lost 2 bases and J lost 4, with 9 bases in between. The CDR3 contains 13 residues. Germline assignment: CDR1 SGHNT and CDR2 YYREEE (reference sequence). Here the CDR3 DNA reads TGTGCCAGCAGCTTAAGACCGATCACTGAAGCTTTCTTT. Encoded protein: CASSLRPITEAFF.

The J gene is TRBJ1-1, the V gene TRBV6-5; TRBD1 aligns across 9 bases. This CDR3 spans 14 amino acids. V lost 2 bases, J lost 5 bases, and 3 bases stayed unmatched. The germline gives CDR1 MNHEY, CDR2 SVGAGI. CDR3 DNA: TGTGCCAGCAGTTACGGGACAGGGACGACTGAAGCTTTCTTT. This translates into CASSYGTGTTEAFF.

The chain recombines TRBV28 with TRBJ2-7, with D unclear. CDR1 and CDR2 (germline): MDHEN, SYDVKM. Deletions cut 2 bases from V and 3 bases from J, with 8 bases between. The CDR3 consists of 13 residues. CDR3 in DNA: TGTGCCAGCAGTTTAGAGGCCGGCTACGAGCAGTACTTC. Its translation: CASSLEAGYEQYF.

This chain connects TRBV27 to TRBJ2-1; D is unresolved. Germline V gene data show CDR1 as MNHEY and CDR2 as SMNVEV (reference sequence). The CDR3 contains 15 residues. With 2 bases removed from V and 6 bases from J, the gap between germline ends came to 14 bases. The CDR3: CASSLVTRPINEQFF. The CDR3 nucleotides read TGTGCCAGCAGTTTAGTTACTCGACCTATCAATGAGCAGTTCTTC.

J is TRBJ2-1 and V is TRBV6-5, with D hard to call. The V gene's germline CDR1 is MNHEY and CDR2 SVGAGI. Trimming stripped 7 bases from V and 5 bases from J, with 15 bases between. The CDR3 contains 14 residues. CDR3 in amino acids: CASNYDADNNEQFF. CDR3 DNA: TGTGCCAGCAACTATGACGCCGATAACAATGAGCAGTTCTTC.

The rearrangement joins TRBV6-1 to TRBJ1-2; D possibly corresponds to TRBD1 (5 bases). The CDR3 covers 16 residues. V lost 1 base and J lost 5, with 17 bases in between. From germline, CDR1 is MNHNS and CDR2 SASEGT. CDR3 DNA sequence: TGTGCCAGCAGTGAAGGCGGGTGGGAGGGGTCGTATGGCTACACCTTC. It is translated as CASSEGGWEGSYGYTF.

This chain joins TRBV5-1 and TRBJ1-2, with no clear D. Germline values: CDR1 SGHRS, CDR2 YFSETQ. V dropped 4 bases and J dropped 4 bases, with 20 bases sitting between them. The CDR3 spans 16 residues. The CDR3 nucleotides read TGCGCCAGCAGCCCCGACACCCCCAGACGCTTCTATGGCTACACCTTC. It translates to CASSPDTPRRFYGYTF.

The V call is TRBV4-1, the J call TRBJ2-1, with 10 bases that match TRBD2. The J segment lost 8 bases and the V segment lost 3 bases, leaving 4 bases of the junction unmatched. The germline gives CDR1 MGHRA, CDR2 YSYEKL. CDR3 length: 14 residues. The CDR3 bases are TGCGCCAGCAGCCAGTCTAGCGGGGGAGATGAGCAGTTCTTC. Its translation is CASSQSSGGDEQFF.

The chain has TRBV4-1 and TRBJ1-4; D possibly corresponds to TRBD1 (5 bases). This CDR3 has 14 amino acids. Germline V gene lookup returns CDR1 MGHRA and CDR2 YSYEKL. Trimming pared 4 bases from V and 2 bases from J, leaving 8 bases between. CDR3 DNA sequence: TGCGCCAGCAGCCGGGGGGGTACTAATGAAAAACTGTTTTTT. This gives the protein CASSRGGTNEKLFF.